The T cell receptor (beta chain) described here comes from a study of T cells in severe cutaneous drug reactions. Overall study: Recruitment ran 2011 to 2018 in Taiwan, Thailand and a European registry. Blister fluids or cells and PBMC were collected from patients in acute or recovery stage. Study-wide points: TRBV12-4 use rose strongly in carbamazepine-induced Stevens-Johnson syndrome or toxic epidermal necrolysis, averaging roughly 32% in blister cells and 5% to 6% in PBMC. Tolerant-control and healthy-donor PBMC lacked or rarely had the public CDR3 found in blisters.

Sequenced patients had Stevens-Johnson syndrome or toxic epidermal necrolysis caused by carbamazepine. Germline lookup yields CDR1 LGHNA and CDR2 YSLEER. The CDR3 is 15 residues long. This clonotype is classed as medium-sized (0.01 to 0.1%) by frequency. Its antigen is unidentified. TCR subtype-specific primers in iRepertoire multiplex PCR prepared libraries for bulk and single-cell sequencing. TCRdb re-called the multiplex PCR reads and catalogs CDR3 proteins one per entry, DNA excluded. The specimen's table records 2,200 or so distinct CDR3 sequences. The chain combines TRBV4-3 with TRBJ2-7; absent DNA, TCRdb's TRBD2 call cannot be checked. The origin of this receptor is a human donor with Stevens-Johnson syndrome, a severe cutaneous drug reaction. The sample was PBMCs. The CDR3 is CASSQGTSGRDEQYF.